The text below deals with one T cell receptor (beta chain). Trimming cost V 6 bases and J 4 bases; bases outside gene matches: 11. Germline CDR1 LNHDA, CDR2 SQIVND (reference sequence). The CDR3 has 16 residues. This record comes from a study of blood T cell repertoires in COVID-19. This table comes from immunoSEQ multiplex PCR, and its TCRdb copy is limited to in-frame clones, with some not included. Of 300,000 to 350,000 clones in the sample, roughly 90% are singletons; the top ten hold 3.9%. This chain joins TRBV19 and TRBJ1-4, with 7 bases fitting TRBD1. The receptor comes from a woman aged 60-70 years with COVID-19, enrolled during active disease. Sequencing was carried out using peripheral blood. CDR3 DNA sequence: TGTGCCAGTAGCGAGGACAGGACTTTTAGTAATGAAAAACTGTTTTTT. Amino acid sequence: CASSEDRTFSNEKLFF.